A selection of T cell receptor beta chains follows, all from one sample in a study of response to subunit inactivated influenza vaccine. TCRdb reprocessed the RT-PCR reads via MiXCR and lists one record per CDR3 protein. The sample contains around 320,000 distinct CDR3 sequences, 22% of which appear only once. The material was PBMCs from blood, obtained less than 22 months after vaccination. The receptors originated from a man aged 50 to 69 who received an inactivated influenza vaccine. The CDR3 runs from the conserved cysteine through the conserved F or W. D genes are given only for firm matches. For some rows the clone size is stated as once, few or many, or as a class when expanded; others skip it.

TRBD2	-	TRBV25-1	TRBJ2-1	CASSEYQAGDGVNEQFF	TGTGCCAGCAGTGAATATCAGGCGGGAGACGGGGTCAATGAGCAGTTCTTC
TRBD1	many	TRBV29-1	TRBJ1-2	CSASGTEKSNYGYTF	TGCAGCGCTTCCGGGACAGAAAAATCTAACTATGGCTACACCTTC
TRBD1	few	TRBV20-1	TRBJ2-5	CSAILPGQQETQYF	TGCAGTGCTATCCTGCCGGGACAGCAAGAGACCCAGTACTTC
TRBD1	many	TRBV7-2	TRBJ1-2	CASSLVFGTGHYGYTF	TGTGCCAGCAGCTTAGTTTTCGGGACAGGGCACTATGGCTACACCTTC
TRBD1	-	TRBV5-1	TRBJ2-3	CASSVGQGRGDTQYF	TGCGCCAGCAGCGTGGGACAGGGGAGGGGAGATACGCAGTATTTT
-	-	TRBV10-3	TRBJ1-3	CAISAISGNTIYF	TGTGCCATCAGTGCCATCTCTGGAAACACCATATATTTT
-	few	TRBV5-1	TRBJ2-7	CASSLMASYEQYF	TGCGCCAGCAGCTTGATGGCCTCCTACGAGCAGTACTTC
TRBD2	-	TRBV6-5	TRBJ2-7	CASSYSSRSGDYEQYF	TGTGCCAGCAGTTACTCGTCCCGTAGCGGGGACTACGAGCAGTACTTC
-	many	TRBV29-1	TRBJ1-3	CSATPGQGGNTIYF	TGCAGCGCGACGCCCGGCCAAGGAGGAAACACCATATATTTT
TRBD1	-	TRBV29-1	TRBJ2-1	CSARDSFYNEQFF	TGCAGCGCCCGGGACAGTTTCTACAATGAGCAGTTCTTC
-	-	TRBV5-3	TRBJ1-3	CARSLNVYSGNTIYF	TGTGCCAGAAGCCTCAACGTCTACTCTGGAAACACCATATATTTT
TRBD1	many	TRBV24-1	TRBJ2-3	CATSDLKGAADTQYF	TGTGCCACCAGTGATTTGAAGGGGGCAGCAGATACGCAGTATTTT
TRBD1	few	TRBV12-3/TRBV12-4	TRBJ2-4	CASGGQGRINIQYF	TGTGCCAGCGGGGGACAGGGTCGAATAAACATTCAGTACTTC
TRBD1	-	TRBV6-1	TRBJ1-6	CASRTGGELSPLHF	TGTGCCAGCAGGACAGGGGGCGAACTTTCACCCCTCCACTTT
TRBD2	-	TRBV20-1	TRBJ2-5	CSARDLVELASLYF	TGCAGTGCTAGAGACTTGGTGGAACTAGCGTCTCTTTACTTC
TRBD1	-	TRBV28	TRBJ2-7	CASDRGSYEQYF	TGTGCCAGCGACAGGGGGTCCTACGAGCAGTACTTC
-	few	TRBV3-1	TRBJ2-6	CASSHAGFHTSGANVLTF	TGTGCCAGCAGCCATGCAGGGTTCCATACCTCTGGGGCCAACGTCCTGACTTTC
TRBD1	once	TRBV20-1	TRBJ2-5	CSARDRDRPTQETQYF	TGCAGTGCTAGAGATAGGGACAGGCCAACCCAAGAGACCCAGTACTTC
-	-	TRBV2	TRBJ1-1	CASRRSGNEAFF	TGTGCCAGCAGACGGTCGGGAAATGAAGCTTTCTTT
-	few	TRBV7-9	TRBJ2-7	CASSLSGLGAGEQYF	TGTGCCAGCAGCTTATCAGGCTTGGGAGCCGGCGAGCAGTACTTC
-	few	TRBV20-1	TRBJ2-5	CSAIARPSMETQYF	TGCAGTGCTATCGCGAGACCAAGTATGGAGACCCAGTACTTC
-	-	TRBV6-1	TRBJ1-2	CASSEADSYGYTF	TGTGCCAGCAGTGAAGCTGATAGCTATGGCTACACCTTC
TRBD2	-	TRBV5-1	TRBJ2-2	CASSPRGAGTGELFF	TGCGCCAGCAGTCCGCGGGGGGCTGGCACCGGGGAGCTGTTTTTT
-	-	TRBV10-3	TRBJ2-3	CAISNLDSTGTDTQYF	TGTGCCATCAGTAATTTGGACAGTACAGGTACAGATACGCAGTATTTT
-	-	TRBV4-3	TRBJ2-7	CASSEAGAREQYF	TGCGCCAGCAGTGAGGCGGGGGCCCGGGAGCAGTACTTC
-	few	TRBV5-1	TRBJ1-6	CASSPDGSPLHF	TGCGCCAGCAGCCCGGACGGTTCACCCCTCCACTTT
-	-	TRBV29-1	TRBJ1-2	CSVEVGNRNYGYTF	TGCAGCGTTGAAGTGGGGAACCGAAACTATGGCTACACCTTC
-	-	TRBV25-1	TRBJ1-2	CASRGIDRFGYGYTF	TGTGCCAGCAGGGGGATTGACAGGTTCGGCTATGGCTACACCTTC
-	-	TRBV20-1	TRBJ2-7	CSVVYRGKNYEQYF	TGCAGTGTCGTGTACAGAGGCAAGAACTACGAGCAGTACTTC
-	few	TRBV7-6	TRBJ1-4	CASSLGQLPNEKLFF	TGTGCCAGCAGCTTGGGTCAGCTTCCTAATGAAAAACTGTTTTTT
-	-	TRBV5-5	TRBJ1-1	CASSPGLDLNTEAFF	TGTGCCAGCAGCCCCGGTTTAGATTTGAACACTGAAGCTTTCTTT
TRBD1	-	TRBV20-1	TRBJ2-5	CSAREATGDPGAQYF	TGCAGTGCTAGAGAGGCGACAGGGGACCCCGGGGCCCAGTACTTC
TRBD2	-	TRBV6-2/TRBV6-3	TRBJ2-1	CASSSSSGRAGEQFF	TGTGCCAGCAGTTCATCTAGCGGGAGGGCCGGTGAGCAGTTCTTC
TRBD1	many	TRBV12-3/TRBV12-4	TRBJ1-4	CASSRDRGGEKLFF	TGTGCCAGCAGCAGGGACAGGGGGGGCGAAAAACTGTTTTTT
-	-	TRBV18	TRBJ2-6	CASSPPGLSGANVLTF	TGTGCCAGCTCACCCCCAGGGTTGTCTGGGGCCAACGTCCTGACTTTC
-	once	TRBV16	TRBJ1-5	CASSQSSRLSNQPQHF	TGTGCCAGCAGCCAATCGAGCAGACTTAGCAATCAGCCCCAGCATTTT